Presented here are 13 T cell receptor beta chains from one specimen sequenced in a study of blood T cells in healthy people across ages. PCR was performed a second time for about 6 to 12 cycles using a sample-barcoded 5' primer and a J-beta primer mix. TCRdb redid the calling of the 5' RACE reads with MiXCR, one entry per CDR3 protein. Altogether about 1.4 million distinct CDR3 sequences are present, approximately 60% being singletons, with the ten largest covering 6.5% to 8%. Specimen: blood. Receptors were obtained from a young man in good health.

This clonotype was found a few times. The chain employs TRBV20-1 and TRBJ2-1; D might be TRBD2 (6 bases). This CDR3 is 14 amino acids long. Germline-derived CDR1 and CDR2 are DFQATT and SNEGSKA (reference sequence). V was pared by 1 base and J by 8 bases, with 15 bases between. The CDR3 sequence is CSARAGTGPHEQFF. The CDR3 coding sequence is TGCAGTGCTAGAGCAGGGACTGGACCCCATGAGCAGTTCTTC.

The V gene is TRBV7-6, the J gene TRBJ2-5; TRBD2 matches 7 bases. Germline assignment: CDR1 SGHVS and CDR2 FNYEAQ. The ends lost 5 bases at V and 5 bases at J; junction bases unmatched: 5. This CDR3 is 13 amino acids long. The DNA of the CDR3 is TGTGCCAGCAGCACCCGAGCGGGGGAGACCCAGTACTTC. Translation gives CASSTRAGETQYF. Filled out from reference TRBV7-6 and TRBJ2-5, the complete variable domain reads GAGVSQSPRYKVTKRGQDVALRCDPISGHVSLYWYRQALGQGPEFLTYFNYEAQQDKSGLPNDRFSAERPEGSISTLTIQRTEQRDSAMYRCASSTRAGETQYFGPGTRLLVL.

The chain couples TRBV20-1 to TRBJ2-5; 7 bases are shared with TRBD2. The last part of the DNA fits TRBJ2-7 better; the J call may be wrong. CDR1 is DFQATT and CDR2 is SNEGSKA in the germline V gene (reference sequence). This CDR3 has 13 amino acids. The CDR3 region is CSARAGFGYEQYF. CDR3 nucleotides: TGCAGCGCGAGAGCGGGGTTTGGCTACGAGCAGTACTTC.

V usage is TRBV7-8 and J usage is TRBJ2-1; D unresolved. Germline V gene data show CDR1 as SGHVS and CDR2 as FQNEAQ. The CDR3 loop spans 14 amino acids. V was pared by 2 bases and J by 4 bases, with 9 bases between. In DNA, the CDR3 is TGTGCCAGCAGCTTACTCCCAGAGTACAATGAGCAGTTCTTC. Translation gives CASSLLPEYNEQFF.

The genes are TRBV20-1 and TRBJ2-2; D may be TRBD1 (6 bases). The V gene lost 5 bases and the J gene lost 3 bases, with 7 bases spanning the gap. Germline V CDR1 and CDR2: DFQATT, SNEGSKA (reference sequence). CDR3 length equals 12 residues. Written as DNA, the CDR3 is TGCAGTGCTCACAGGGACACCGGGGAGCTGTTTTTT. Protein product: CSAHRDTGELFF.

In this sample, this clonotype turned up many times. The rearrangement joins TRBV20-1 to TRBJ2-1, with 7 positions matching TRBD2. Germline V gene sequence: CDR1 DFQATT, CDR2 SNEGSKA (reference sequence). Losses at the gene ends were 2 bases for V and 6 bases for J; bases not matched to a gene: 13. This CDR3 has 16 residues. The CDR3 spells CSARPLLAGDTNEQFF. CDR3 coding DNA: TGCAGTGCTAGACCCCTCTTAGCGGGCGATACCAATGAGCAGTTCTTC.

On this clonotype itself: Its ends do not fully match the called genes, so a read error is possible. The chain is built from TRBV4-1 and TRBJ2-4; tentatively, D is TRBD2 (6 bases). With the DNA end fitting TRBJ2-5 better, the J assignment may be wrong. The length of the CDR3 is 14 residues. The germline V gene has CDR1 MGHRA and CDR2 YSYEKL. The CDR3 here is CANSQDRGQETQYF. The CDR3 bases are TGCGCCAACAGCCAAGATCGGGGGCAAGAGACCCAGTACTTC.

The chain employs TRBV29-1 and TRBJ2-7; 8 nucleotides align to TRBD1. The CDR3 length is 16 residues. The ends lost 4 bases at V and 0 bases at J; junction bases unmatched: 11. Germline CDR1 and CDR2: SQVTM and ANQGSEA. The CDR3 protein is CSVAIPRTGSSYEQYF. The CDR3 DNA reads TGCAGCGTTGCAATCCCCAGGACAGGGAGCTCCTACGAGCAGTACTTC.

This clonotype was recorded a few times. The CDR3 here is CASSAVNSGANVLTF. The DNA of the CDR3 is TGTGCCAGCAGCGCAGTGAACTCTGGGGCCAACGTCCTGACTTTC. The chain has TRBV28 and TRBJ2-6; no clear D gene. The CDR3 spans 15 residues. The V and J ends lost 6 bases and 0 bases respectively, with 9 bases between them. Germline V gene lookup returns CDR1 MDHEN and CDR2 SYDVKM.

This chain joins TRBV4-2 and TRBJ2-7; 9 nucleotides match TRBD2. The CDR3 covers 15 residues. Germline V CDR1 and CDR2: LGHNA, YNFKEQ. V gave up 1 base and J gave up 1 base; unmatched junction bases: 2. The CDR3 coding sequence is TGTGCCAGCAGCCAAGCGCGGGAGGGATCCTACGAGCAGTACTTC. Encoded protein: CASSQAREGSYEQYF.

The rearrangement links TRBV24-1 to TRBJ2-1, with 7 bases fitting TRBD1. CDR1 and CDR2 (germline): KGHDR, SFDVKD. J was trimmed by 7 bases and V by 3 bases; bases with no gene match: 5. This CDR3 comprises 14 residues. CDR3 sequence: CATSDDRVRNEQFF. CDR3 nucleotide sequence: TGTGCCACCAGTGATGACAGGGTTCGAAATGAGCAGTTCTTC.

V is TRBV3-1 and J is TRBJ2-5; weak D call: TRBD2 (6 bases). Germline values: CDR1 LGHDT, CDR2 YNNKEL (reference sequence). CDR3 length: 14 amino acids. V was trimmed by 2 bases and J by 8 bases, leaving 15 bases between them. In DNA form, the CDR3 reads TGTGCCAGCAGCCAACGCGGGACTTCTTATACCCAGTACTTC. It codes for CASSQRGTSYTQYF.

This clonotype has more than one count but fewer than ten. CDR3 sequence: CASQTLNTEAFF. DNA of the CDR3: TGTGCCTCGCAAACACTGAACACTGAAGCTTTCTTT. The chain couples TRBV10-3 to TRBJ1-1; D gene uncertain. V lost 11 bases, J lost 0 bases, and 10 bases lay in between. Germline CDR1 ENHRY, CDR2 SYGVKD. CDR3 length equals 12 residues.